A single sample is the source of the 10 T cell receptor beta chains below, sequenced in a study of blood T cells in healthy people across ages. Through a sample-barcoded 5' primer and a J-beta primer mix, a second PCR was run for roughly 6 to 12 cycles. TCRdb re-called the 5' RACE reads with MiXCR, one entry per CDR3 protein. This table has about 940,000 distinct CDR3 sequences, about 48% appearing once. Sample: blood. The source is a man aged 25-45 years in good health.

The chain has TRBV30 and TRBJ1-6; 8 nucleotides match TRBD1. The CDR3 loop spans 14 amino acids. J lost 4 bases, V lost 3 bases, and 2 bases had no gene match. Germline loops: CDR1 GTSNPN, CDR2 SVGIG (reference sequence). The CDR3 sequence: CAWSRQGYNSPLHF. CDR3 nucleotide sequence: TGTGCCTGGAGCAGACAGGGGTATAATTCACCCCTCCACTTT.

Comment on this clonotype: This may come from a read error, since a much larger clone is one base off. The rearrangement links TRBV14 to TRBJ2-7; maybe TRBD1 (6 bases). CDR1 SGHDN and CDR2 FVKESK come from the germline V gene. The CDR3 covers 13 residues. The CDR3 coding sequence is TGTACCAGCAGCCAAGGGACATCCTACGAGCAGTACTTC. It is translated as CTSSQGTSYEQYF. Drawing the rest from reference TRBV14 and TRBJ2-7, the complete variable domain is EAGVTQFPSHSVIEKGQTVTLRCDPISGHDNLYWYRRVMGKEIKFLLHFVKESKQDESGMPNNRFLAERTGGTYSTLKVQPAELEDSGVYFCTSSQGTSYEQYFGPGTRLTVT.

V gene TRBV6-6 combines with J gene TRBJ1-2, with a weak D call TRBD1 (6 bases). Germline CDR1 is MNHNY and CDR2 is SVGAGI (reference sequence). This CDR3 is built from 15 residues. The germline V and J ends were trimmed by 5 bases and 5 bases, with 18 bases remaining between them. CDR3: CASSQRTVATYGYTF. CDR3 nucleotide sequence: TGTGCCAGCAGTCAACGGACAGTAGCCACATATGGCTACACCTTC.

The chain employs TRBV7-2 and TRBJ2-3, with TRBD2 matching over 10 bases. V shed 11 bases and J 0 bases; nucleotides not matched to a gene: 8. This CDR3 has 15 residues. The germline gives CDR1 SGHTA, CDR2 FQGNSA. The CDR3 DNA is TGTGCCGTACCGGGAGCGGGGGGGAGCACAGATACGCAGTATTTT. This encodes CAVPGAGGSTDTQYF.

This chain connects TRBV29-1 to TRBJ2-5; 7 nucleotides align to TRBD2. Germline CDR1 SQVTM, CDR2 ANQGSEA. The CDR3 extends over 14 amino acids. Trimming at V came to 6 bases and at J to 5 bases, leaving 12 bases not matched to a gene. Here the CDR3 reads CSVGKLLGGETQYF. The CDR3 nucleotides read TGCAGCGTGGGGAAGCTACTGGGGGGGGAGACCCAGTACTTC.

The sample holds a few counts of this clonotype. V and J are TRBV3-1 and TRBJ2-3, with D maybe TRBD2 (5 bases). V was shortened by 7 bases and J by 2 bases, with 19 bases between the two germline ends. From germline, CDR1 is LGHDT and CDR2 YNNKEL (reference sequence). The CDR3 is 16 amino acids. The CDR3: CASTSSGLRHTDTQYF. In nucleotides, the CDR3 is TGTGCCAGCACCTCAAGCGGCCTGCGGCACACAGATACGCAGTATTTT.

Only a few counts were recorded for this clonotype. The chain couples TRBV12-3 or TRBV12-4 to TRBJ1-5; no clear D gene. CDR3 length: 13 residues. Trimming shortened V by 7 bases and J by 6 bases, and 13 bases separated the two germline ends. The CDR3 loop is CASTLVVGQPQHF. DNA for the CDR3: TGTGCCAGCACTCTGGTGGTCGGTCAGCCCCAGCATTTT.

This chain links TRBV2 with TRBJ2-3, with TRBD1 as a possible D gene (6 bases). Trimming took off 6 bases at V and 14 bases at J, with 12 bases between the two ends. Looked up from germline, CDR1 is SNHLY and CDR2 is FYNNEI. The CDR3 loop spans 10 amino acids. The CDR3 DNA follows: TGTGCCAGCAGCCGGGACAACACGTATTTT. Its protein product is CASSRDNTYF. Full variable domain (outside the CDR3, taken from reference TRBV2 and TRBJ2-3): EPEVTQTPSHQVTQMGQEVILRCVPISNHLYFYWYRQILGQKVEFLVSFYNNEISEKSEIFDDQFSVERPDGSNFTLKIRSTKLEDSAMYFCASSRDNTYFGPGTRLTVL.

This clonotype showed up just a few times. The rearrangement links TRBV7-2 to TRBJ2-5; 7 bases map to TRBD2. This CDR3 region has 13 residues. Germline V gene data show CDR1 as SGHTA and CDR2 as FQGNSA. V shed 1 base and J 11 bases; nucleotides not matched to a gene: 7. CDR3 DNA: TGTGCCAGCAGCTTAGGATGGGCGGGGGAGCAGTACTTC. Its translation: CASSLGWAGEQYF.

The V gene is TRBV9, the J gene TRBJ2-6; 10 bases match TRBD2. Trimming took 0 bases from V and 2 from J; bases not matched to a gene: 8. This CDR3 has 19 amino acids. From germline, CDR1 is SGDLS and CDR2 YYNGEE. Written as DNA, the CDR3 is TGTGCCAGCAGCGTAGTCCCCCATAGCGGGGGGACTGGGGCCAACGTCCTGACTTTC. Protein product: CASSVVPHSGGTGANVLTF. The complete variable domain, with remaining parts taken from reference TRBV9 and TRBJ2-6, reads DSGVTQTPKHLITATGQRVTLRCSPRSGDLSVYWYQQSLDQGLQFLIQYYNGEERAKGNILERFSAQQFPDLHSELNLSSLELGDSALYFCASSVVPHSGGTGANVLTFGAGSRLTVL.